A selection of T cell receptor beta chains follows, all from one sample in a study of CD8 T cells in Susac syndrome. Via MiXCR, TCRdb re-called the immunoSEQ multiplex PCR reads, giving one row per CDR3 protein. This sample has 180,000 or so distinct CDR3 sequences, with about 95% found just once. Sequenced: CD4+ T cells from PBMCs. These receptors were collected from a human donor in good health. The CDR3 runs from the conserved cysteine through the conserved F or W. A D gene is named only where the DNA matches it firmly. Expanded clones are given a class, and other clones once, few, many or no size at all.

J | size | V | D | CDR3 | DNA
TRBJ2-1 | NA | TRBV20-1 | TRBD2 | CSATKRERPYNEQFF | TGCAGTGCTACCAAGCGGGAACGACCCTACAATGAGCAGTTCTTC
TRBJ2-1 | NA | TRBV24-1 | NA | CATSEGVGEQFF | TGTGCCACCAGTGAAGGGGTAGGTGAGCAGTTCTTC
TRBJ2-5 | NA | TRBV20-1 | NA | CSARGPGSLETQYF | TGCAGTGCTAGAGGGCCAGGGAGTCTGGAGACCCAGTACTTC
TRBJ1-2 | NA | TRBV30 | NA | CAWSPLPYGYGYTF | TGTGCCTGGAGTCCCCTTCCGTATGGCTATGGCTACACCTTC
TRBJ2-1 | NA | TRBV30 | TRBD2 | CAWSVRELAVKGNEQFF | TGTGCCTGGAGTGTAAGGGAACTAGCGGTCAAAGGGAATGAGCAGTTCTTC
TRBJ1-2 | NA | TRBV4-3 | NA | CASSQESRVNYGYTF | TGCGCCAGCAGCCAAGAAAGCAGGGTAAACTATGGCTACACCTTC
TRBJ2-3 | NA | TRBV29-1 | TRBD2 | CSVDTSGNPDTQYF | TGCAGCGTTGATACTAGCGGGAACCCAGATACGCAGTATTTT
TRBJ2-1 | NA | TRBV7-3 | NA | CASSLIGGMNEQFF | TGTGCCAGCAGCTTAATTGGCGGTATGAATGAGCAGTTCTTC
TRBJ2-1 | NA | TRBV29-1 | TRBD1 | CSVDGQGSYEQFF | TGCAGCGTTGACGGACAGGGTAGCTATGAGCAGTTCTTC
TRBJ2-2 | NA | TRBV27 | NA | CASSTLASGELFF | TGTGCCAGCAGTACACTAGCTTCCGGGGAGCTGTTTTTT
TRBJ1-5 | NA | TRBV30 | NA | CAWRGQRNQPQHF | TGTGCCTGGAGGGGACAAAGAAATCAGCCCCAGCATTTT
TRBJ2-1 | once | TRBV6-5 | NA | CASRPPLVNNEQFF | TGTGCCAGCAGGCCCCCACTAGTAAACAATGAGCAGTTCTTC
TRBJ1-1 | NA | TRBV28 | NA | CASRPDTSLEAFF | TGTGCCAGCAGACCCGACACATCCCTCGAAGCTTTCTTT
TRBJ2-1 | NA | TRBV7-2 | TRBD1 | CASSPRQGPGYNEQFF | TGTGCCAGCAGCCCGAGACAGGGTCCCGGATACAATGAGCAGTTCTTC
TRBJ2-3 | NA | TRBV5-1 | NA | CASSLAIQFGTDTQYF | TGCGCCAGCAGCTTGGCCATACAGTTCGGCACAGATACGCAGTATTTT
TRBJ2-7 | NA | TRBV9 | NA | CASSVEGLDYF | TGTGCCAGCAGCGTAGAGGGGTTGGATTACTTC
TRBJ1-5 | NA | TRBV6-2/TRBV6-3 | NA | CASSGMGHQPQHF | TGTGCCAGCAGTGGCATGGGGCATCAGCCCCAGCATTTT
TRBJ2-1 | NA | TRBV6-1 | NA | CASRPGHIF | TGTGCCAGCAGACCGGGACACATCTTC
TRBJ1-5 | NA | TRBV30 | NA | CAWSPGGRLGNQPQHF | TGTGCCTGGAGTCCTGGGGGCAGGTTGGGCAATCAGCCCCAGCATTTT
TRBJ2-7 | NA | TRBV20-1 | TRBD2 | CSARRSGRAYEQYF | TGCAGTGCTAGAAGAAGCGGGAGGGCCTACGAGCAGTACTTC
TRBJ1-5 | once | TRBV19 | TRBD1 | CASSVDRGPNQPQHF | TGTGCCAGTAGTGTCGACAGGGGACCCAATCAGCCCCAGCATTTT
TRBJ1-1 | NA | TRBV11-2 | TRBD1 | CASSLDLARGGPAFF | TGTGCCAGCAGCTTAGATCTGGCCAGGGGGGGGCCGGCTTTCTTT
TRBJ2-1 | NA | TRBV7-9 | TRBD2 | CASYPERGDYNEQFF | TGTGCCAGTTATCCCGAACGGGGGGATTACAATGAGCAGTTCTTC
TRBJ1-1 | few | TRBV30 | NA | CAWSGSTEAFF | TGTGCCTGGTCAGGATCGACTGAAGCTTTCTTT
TRBJ2-1 | NA | TRBV15 | NA | CATSEGPGDEQFF | TGTGCCACCAGCGAAGGGCCAGGGGATGAGCAGTTCTTC
TRBJ2-1 | NA | TRBV20-1 | NA | CSAREMGAPYNEQFF | TGCAGTGCTAGAGAAATGGGGGCCCCCTACAATGAGCAGTTCTTC
TRBJ2-7 | NA | TRBV7-2 | NA | CASSNLRGYEQYF | TGTGCCAGCAGCAACCTTCGGGGCTACGAGCAGTACTTC
TRBJ2-1 | once | TRBV20-1 | NA | CSTGEGSYNEQFF | TGCAGTACAGGGGAGGGGTCCTACAATGAGCAGTTCTTC
TRBJ1-1 | NA | TRBV27 | NA | CASSNLGHNTEAFF | TGTGCCAGCTCCAACCTGGGACATAACACTGAAGCTTTCTTT
TRBJ2-2 | NA | TRBV9 | TRBD2 | CASSVRLAVNTGELFF | TGTGCCAGCAGCGTACGACTAGCGGTGAACACCGGGGAGCTGTTTTTT
TRBJ1-1 | NA | TRBV12-3/TRBV12-4 | NA | CASSLGAEAFF | TGTGCCAGCAGTTTAGGGGCAGAAGCTTTCTTT
TRBJ2-5 | NA | TRBV29-1 | NA | CSADEETQYF | TGCAGCGCCGATGAAGAGACCCAGTACTTC
TRBJ2-1 | once | TRBV5-4 | NA | CASSPVRPGHNEQFF | TGTGCCAGCAGTCCCGTCCGACCGGGGCACAATGAGCAGTTCTTC
TRBJ2-5 | NA | TRBV30 | TRBD1 | CAWSTGQGGYETQYF | TGTGCCTGGAGTACCGGACAGGGGGGGTACGAGACCCAGTACTTC
TRBJ2-1 | NA | TRBV5-1 | NA | CASSLTRVSYNEQFF | TGCGCCAGCAGCTTGACGCGGGTTTCCTACAATGAGCAGTTCTTC
TRBJ2-1 | NA | TRBV12-3/TRBV12-4 | TRBD2 | CASSLSFAGAEQFF | TGTGCCAGCAGCCTATCCTTTGCGGGAGCCGAGCAGTTCTTC
TRBJ2-1 | NA | TRBV12-3/TRBV12-4 | NA | CASSPSVSSYNEQFF | TGTGCCAGCAGTCCTAGTGTTAGCTCCTACAATGAGCAGTTCTTC
TRBJ2-1 | NA | TRBV19 | TRBD2 | CASSMGTSGSINNEQFF | TGTGCCAGTAGTATGGGGACTAGCGGGAGCATAAACAATGAGCAGTTCTTC
TRBJ2-3 | NA | TRBV30 | TRBD2 | CAWSVRKASGRTDTQYF | TGTGCCTGGAGTGTACGTAAGGCTAGCGGACGCACAGATACGCAGTATTTT
TRBJ2-7 | NA | TRBV30 | TRBD2 | CAWSSTSGSSEQYF | TGTGCCTGGAGTTCCACTAGCGGGAGTAGCGAGCAGTACTTC
TRBJ2-7 | NA | TRBV5-1 | TRBD1 | CASSLDRGYEQYF | TGCGCCAGCAGCTTGGACAGGGGCTACGAGCAGTACTTC
TRBJ2-7 | NA | TRBV29-1 | NA | CSVELQYEQYF | TGCAGCGTTGAACTCCAGTACGAGCAGTACTTC
TRBJ2-1 | NA | TRBV13 | TRBD2 | CASSGGLAGSNEQFF | TGTGCCAGCAGCGGGGGACTAGCGGGCTCAAATGAGCAGTTCTTC
TRBJ2-1 | once | TRBV5-1 | TRBD1 | CASSKGDREVVGQFF | TGCGCCAGCAGCAAAGGGGACAGAGAAGTGGTGGGGCAGTTCTTC
TRBJ1-2 | NA | TRBV18 | NA | CASSPGVENYGYTF | TGTGCCAGCTCACCAGGGGTAGAAAACTATGGCTACACCTTC
TRBJ2-3 | once | TRBV29-1 | TRBD1 | CSGDRVSTDTQYF | TGCAGCGGGGACAGGGTGAGCACAGATACGCAGTATTTT
TRBJ2-5 | NA | TRBV3-1 | TRBD2 | CASSQGLAGFGETQYF | TGTGCCAGCAGCCAAGGGCTAGCGGGTTTTGGAGAGACCCAGTACTTC
TRBJ2-7 | NA | TRBV27 | NA | CASRTGTFPYEQYF | TGTGCCAGCCGAACCGGGACATTCCCCTACGAGCAGTACTTC
TRBJ2-3 | NA | TRBV24-1 | NA | CATSDPSRLGSDTQYF | TGTGCCACCAGTGACCCAAGCAGACTGGGATCAGATACGCAGTATTTT
TRBJ2-3 | once | TRBV3-1 | NA | CASSPTSTDTQYF | TGTGCCAGCAGCCCGACTAGCACAGATACGCAGTATTTT
TRBJ2-2 | NA | TRBV30 | NA | CAWRTYRDAGELFF | TGTGCCTGGAGGACCTACAGGGATGCCGGGGAGCTGTTTTTT
TRBJ2-1 | NA | TRBV20-1 | NA | CSARGEAVTYNEQFF | TGCAGTGCTAGAGGGGAAGCGGTTACCTACAATGAGCAGTTCTTC
TRBJ2-1 | NA | TRBV29-1 | NA | CSVQRDILSYNEQFF | TGCAGCGTTCAAAGGGACATACTGTCCTACAATGAGCAGTTCTTC
TRBJ2-2 | NA | TRBV30 | TRBD2 | CAWSWTSLTNTGELFF | TGTGCCTGGAGCTGGACTAGCTTAACGAACACCGGGGAGCTGTTTTTT
TRBJ2-3 | NA | TRBV28 | TRBD2 | CASSLAGGTPDTQYF | TGTGCCAGCAGTTTGGCGGGAGGGACCCCAGATACGCAGTATTTT
TRBJ2-7 | NA | TRBV6-5 | TRBD1 | CASSYSHGTASYEQYF | TGTGCCAGCAGTTACAGTCATGGGACAGCCTCCTACGAGCAGTACTTC
TRBJ2-3 | NA | TRBV24-1 | TRBD1 | CATSDVLGTGDRTDTQYF | TGTGCCACCAGTGATGTATTGGGGACAGGGGATCGCACAGATACGCAGTATTTT
TRBJ2-1 | NA | TRBV3-1 | TRBD1 | CASSQTGEDSIDEQFF | TGTGCCAGCAGCCAGACAGGGGAAGATAGTATCGATGAGCAGTTCTTC
TRBJ1-5 | NA | TRBV6-6 | NA | CASRTRDQPQHF | TGTGCCAGCAGAACCAGAGATCAGCCCCAGCATTTT
TRBJ2-7 | NA | TRBV29-1 | NA | CSATLRGEGEQYF | TGCAGCGCGACGCTGAGGGGAGAGGGCGAGCAGTACTTC